This is a list of T cell receptor beta chains from one sample in a study of blood T cell repertoires in COVID-19. Clones were sequenced by immunoSEQ multiplex PCR, and TCRdb holds only the in-frame ones, with some missing. The data hold about 320,000 clones, with approximately 90% observed a single time. What was sequenced was peripheral blood. The receptors originated from a woman aged 30 to 39 with COVID-19, enrolled during active disease. Both conserved end residues are part of each CDR3. The order of the fields is clone size, J gene, D gene, V gene, CDR3 protein, CDR3 DNA. D genes are given only for firm matches. The size field is filled for only some rows; it gives once, few, many or a size class.

. | TRBJ1-3 | TRBD1 | TRBV11-3 | CASSPDRGPGNTIYF | TGTGCCAGCAGCCCAGACAGGGGGCCTGGAAACACCATATATTTT
. | TRBJ1-1 | TRBD1 | TRBV6-5 | CASSRGTAEAFF | TGTGCCAGCAGCCGTGGGACAGCTGAAGCTTTCTTT
. | TRBJ1-2 | TRBD1 | TRBV3-1/TRBV3-2 | CASSQETGGFGYTF | TGTGCCAGCAGCCAAGAGACAGGGGGCTTTGGCTACACCTTC
. | TRBJ1-6 | . | TRBV6-5 | CASSTLGQFNSPLHF | TGTGCCAGCAGCACCCTAGGACAGTTTAATTCACCCCTCCACTTT
once | TRBJ2-3 | TRBD2 | TRBV7-9 | CASSLVILREASTDTQYF | TGTGCCAGCAGCTTAGTCATCCTCCGGGAGGCTAGCACAGATACGCAGTATTTT
. | TRBJ2-4 | . | TRBV7-9 | CASSSRTGRAENIQYF | TGTGCCAGCAGCTCGCGGACAGGGAGGGCGGAAAACATTCAGTACTTC
. | TRBJ2-2 | TRBD1 | TRBV5-4 | CASSLGTGDTGELFF | TGTGCCAGCAGCTTGGGGACAGGGGACACCGGGGAGCTGTTTTTT
. | TRBJ2-3 | . | TRBV5-6 | CASSLSGGPGDTQYF | TGTGCCAGCAGCTTGTCCGGGGGGCCAGGAGATACGCAGTATTTT
. | TRBJ1-2 | TRBD1 | TRBV25-1 | CASSAGQGSSYGYTF | TGTGCCAGCAGTGCGGGACAGGGGTCCAGCTATGGCTACACCTTC
. | TRBJ2-3 | . | TRBV2 | CASSDRIASSSTDTQYF | TGTGCCAGCAGTGACAGGATCGCCTCTTCTAGCACAGATACGCAGTATTTT
. | TRBJ1-3 | . | TRBV2 | CASSEVRAGNTIYF | TGTGCCAGCAGTGAGGTCAGGGCTGGAAACACCATATATTTT
. | TRBJ2-5 | TRBD2 | TRBV7-2 | CASSGGSGGQETQYF | TGTGCCAGCAGCGGGGGGAGCGGGGGACAAGAGACCCAGTACTTC
few | TRBJ1-4 | . | TRBV30 | CAWTPPPATNEKLFF | TGTGCCTGGACCCCACCCCCAGCAACTAATGAAAAACTGTTTTTT